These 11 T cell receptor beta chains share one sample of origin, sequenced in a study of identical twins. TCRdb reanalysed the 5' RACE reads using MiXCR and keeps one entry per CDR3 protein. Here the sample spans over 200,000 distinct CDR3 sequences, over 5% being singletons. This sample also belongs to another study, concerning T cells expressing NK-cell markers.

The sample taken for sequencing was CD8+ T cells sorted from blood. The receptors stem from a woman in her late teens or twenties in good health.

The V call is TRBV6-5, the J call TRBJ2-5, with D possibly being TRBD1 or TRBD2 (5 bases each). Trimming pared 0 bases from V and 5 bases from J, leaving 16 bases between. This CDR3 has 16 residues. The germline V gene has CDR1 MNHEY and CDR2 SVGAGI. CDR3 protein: CASSYSRGDGSETQYF. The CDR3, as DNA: TGTGCCAGCAGTTACTCTCGAGGGGATGGGTCCGAGACCCAGTACTTC.

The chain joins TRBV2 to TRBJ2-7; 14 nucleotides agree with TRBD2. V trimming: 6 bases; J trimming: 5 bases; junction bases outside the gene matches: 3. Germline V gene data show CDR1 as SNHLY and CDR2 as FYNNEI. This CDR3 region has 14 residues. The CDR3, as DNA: TGTGCCAGCAGGGGACTAGCGGGAGTCGACGAGCAGTACTTC. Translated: CASRGLAGVDEQYF.

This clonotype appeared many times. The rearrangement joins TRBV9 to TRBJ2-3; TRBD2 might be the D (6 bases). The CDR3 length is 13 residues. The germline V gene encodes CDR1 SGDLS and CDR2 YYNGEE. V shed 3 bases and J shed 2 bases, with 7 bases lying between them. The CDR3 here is CASSAGDTDTQYF. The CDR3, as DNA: TGTGCCAGCAGCGCGGGAGACACAGATACGCAGTATTTT.

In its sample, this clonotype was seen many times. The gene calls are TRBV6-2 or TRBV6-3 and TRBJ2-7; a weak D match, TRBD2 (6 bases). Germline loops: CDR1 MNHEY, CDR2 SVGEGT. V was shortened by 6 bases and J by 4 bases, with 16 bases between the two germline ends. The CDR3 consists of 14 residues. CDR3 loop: CASRSRTGEYEQYF. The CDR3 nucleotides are TGTGCCAGCAGGTCTCGTACGGGGGAATACGAGCAGTACTTC.

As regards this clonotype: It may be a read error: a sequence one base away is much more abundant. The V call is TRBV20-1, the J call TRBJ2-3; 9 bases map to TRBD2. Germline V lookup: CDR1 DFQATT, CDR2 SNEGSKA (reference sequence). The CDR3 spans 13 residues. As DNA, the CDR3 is TGCAGTGCTAGAAGTAGCGGGGGAAATACGAAGTATTTT. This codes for CSARSSGGNTKYF.

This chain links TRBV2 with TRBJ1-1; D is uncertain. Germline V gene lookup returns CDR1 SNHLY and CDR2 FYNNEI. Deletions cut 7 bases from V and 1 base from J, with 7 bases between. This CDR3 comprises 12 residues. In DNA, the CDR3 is TGTGCCAGCATAGGCAGGAACACTGAAGCTTTCTTT. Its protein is CASIGRNTEAFF.

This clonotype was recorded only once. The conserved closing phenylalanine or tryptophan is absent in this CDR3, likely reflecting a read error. The CDR3 loop is CASSLSPARTDTQYL. In nucleotides, the CDR3 is TGTGCCAGCAGCCTCAGTCCGGCCCGCACAGATACGCAGTATCTT. The V and J genes are TRBV7-7 and TRBJ2-3; the D is unclear. With 5 bases removed from V and 1 base from J, the gap between germline ends came to 13 bases. The CDR3 has 15 residues. Germline CDR1 SSHAT, CDR2 FNYEAQ (reference sequence).

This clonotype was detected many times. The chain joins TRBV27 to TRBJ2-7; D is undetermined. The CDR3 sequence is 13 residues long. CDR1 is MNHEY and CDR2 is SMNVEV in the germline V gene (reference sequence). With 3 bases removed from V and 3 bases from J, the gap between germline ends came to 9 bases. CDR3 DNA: TGTGCCAGCAGTTTCCGGACGGACTACGAGCAGTACTTC. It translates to CASSFRTDYEQYF.

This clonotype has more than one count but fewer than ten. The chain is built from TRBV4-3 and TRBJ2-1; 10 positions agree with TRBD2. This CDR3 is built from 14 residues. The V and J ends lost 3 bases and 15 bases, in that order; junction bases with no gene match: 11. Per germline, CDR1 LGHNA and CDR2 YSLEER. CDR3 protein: CASSQRLSGRAPFF. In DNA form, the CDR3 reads TGCGCCAGCAGCCAGAGATTAAGCGGGAGGGCCCCGTTCTTC.

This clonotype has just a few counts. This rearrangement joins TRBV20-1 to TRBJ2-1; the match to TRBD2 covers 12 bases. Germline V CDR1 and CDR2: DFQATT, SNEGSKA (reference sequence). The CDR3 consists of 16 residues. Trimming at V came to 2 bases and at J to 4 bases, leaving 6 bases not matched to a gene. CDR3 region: CSARSRTSGRYNEQFF. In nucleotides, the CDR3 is TGCAGTGCTAGATCGCGCACTAGCGGGAGGTACAATGAGCAGTTCTTC.

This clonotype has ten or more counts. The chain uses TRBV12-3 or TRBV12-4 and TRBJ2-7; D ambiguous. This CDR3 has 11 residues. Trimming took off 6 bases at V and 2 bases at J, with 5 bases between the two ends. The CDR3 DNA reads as TGTGCCAGCAGGGGGACCTACGAGCAGTACTTC. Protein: CASRGTYEQYF.